The clone carrying this T cell receptor (beta chain) was picked up a small number of times. Its antigen is not known. Germline lookup yields CDR1 MNHEY and CDR2 SVGAGI. Trimming removed 2 bases from V and 8 bases from J, with 7 bases in between. The CDR3 loop spans 12 amino acids. The data are from a study of T cells after yellow fever vaccination. 5'RACE template switching produced TCR cDNA carrying a universal primer site and UMIs. MiXCR was run by TCRdb on the 5' RACE reads, yielding one entry per CDR3 protein. The table lists hundreds of thousands of distinct CDR3 sequences, about 19% of them singletons, with over 15% in the top ten. Study results and limitations: Peak timing came faster in the weaker secondary response, day 5 versus 15. Reappearing after the booster were most of the clones from primary vaccination (around 96% CD4, 85% to 90% CD8).

This TCR came from a man between 18 and 29 years old who received the YFV17D yellow fever vaccine. The sample was PBMCs, taken before the yellow fever booster vaccination. The chain carries TRBV6-5 and TRBJ2-1; the D gene is possibly TRBD1 (5 bases). The CDR3: CASSYLGDEQFF. The DNA for the CDR3 is TGTGCCAGCAGTTACCTAGGGGATGAGCAGTTCTTC.